This T cell receptor beta chain is drawn from a study of blood T cell repertoires in COVID-19. In the study's own analysis: Estimation of nucleated cell counts was performed using reference gene primer amplification. Sequenced by immunoSEQ multiplex PCR; TCRdb stores in-frame clones only, minus some. V and J calls and clone size are given by that table; D and trimming were obtained from the DNA. Among approximately 250,000 clones listed, 65% to 90% were seen once. Only one count was recorded for this clone. Germline V CDR1 and CDR2: SGHRS, YFSETQ. V was clipped by 3 bases and J by 5 bases; unmatched bases: 4. CDR3 length: 13 residues.

This TCR was recovered from a woman aged 70-85 years with COVID-19, enrolled during active disease. The chain carries TRBV5-1 and TRBJ2-5; 7 bases line up with TRBD1. Sequenced: peripheral blood. In nucleotides, the CDR3 is TGCGCCAGCAGCTCGGGACAGTTGGAGACCCAGTACTTC. Residues: CASSSGQLETQYF.